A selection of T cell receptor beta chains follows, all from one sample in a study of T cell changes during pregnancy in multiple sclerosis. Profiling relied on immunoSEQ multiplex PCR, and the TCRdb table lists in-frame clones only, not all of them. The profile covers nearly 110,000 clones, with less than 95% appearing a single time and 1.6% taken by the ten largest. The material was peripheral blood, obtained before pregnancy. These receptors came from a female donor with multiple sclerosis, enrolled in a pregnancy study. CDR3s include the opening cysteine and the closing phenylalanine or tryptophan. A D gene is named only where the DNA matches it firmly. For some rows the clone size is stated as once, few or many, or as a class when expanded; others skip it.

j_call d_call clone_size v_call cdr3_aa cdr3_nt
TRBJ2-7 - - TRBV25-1 CASTPGDINYEQYF TGTGCCAGCACCCCTGGGGACATAAACTACGAGCAGTACTTC
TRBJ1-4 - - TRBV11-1 CASSQPGGPYEKLFF TGTGCCAGCAGCCAGCCCGGAGGGCCGTATGAAAAACTGTTTTTT
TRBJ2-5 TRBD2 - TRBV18 CASSPPQAGGPWETQYF TGTGCCAGCTCACCACCGCAAGCGGGAGGGCCTTGGGAGACCCAGTACTTC
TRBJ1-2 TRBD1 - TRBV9 CASSTRQGLFYGYTF TGTGCCAGCAGCACGAGACAGGGGCTTTTCTATGGCTACACCTTC
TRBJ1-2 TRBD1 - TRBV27 CASKGQGLISYGYTF TGTGCCAGCAAGGGACAGGGCCTAATAAGCTATGGCTACACCTTC
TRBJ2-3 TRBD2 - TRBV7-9 CASSSTSSGGAGTQYF TGTGCCAGCAGCTCGACCTCTAGCGGGGGGGCGGGGACGCAGTATTTT
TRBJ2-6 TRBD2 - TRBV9 CASRETSGFASGANVLTF TGTGCCAGCAGGGAAACTAGCGGGTTTGCCTCTGGGGCCAACGTCCTGACTTTC
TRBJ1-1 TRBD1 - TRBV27 CASSLTGVWNTEAFF TGTGCCAGCAGTTTGACAGGGGTCTGGAACACTGAAGCTTTCTTT
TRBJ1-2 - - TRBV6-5 CASSSGLGGTNYGYTF TGTGCCAGCAGTTCTGGGTTGGGAGGGACCAACTATGGCTACACCTTC
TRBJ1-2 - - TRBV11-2 CASSEQTISYGYTF TGTGCCAGCAGCGAACAGACAATTTCCTATGGCTACACCTTC
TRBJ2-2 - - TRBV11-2 CASSLGSIGELFF TGTGCCAGTAGCTTAGGGTCTATCGGGGAGCTGTTTTTT
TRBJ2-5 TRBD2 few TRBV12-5 CASGSGLAGQETQYF TGTGCTAGTGGTTCTGGACTAGCGGGACAAGAGACCCAGTACTTC
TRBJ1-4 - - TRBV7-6 CASSTGSEKLFF TGTGCCAGCAGCACCGGGTCTGAAAAACTGTTTTTT
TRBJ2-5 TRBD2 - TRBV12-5 CASGTGTKTSVETQYF TGTGCTAGTGGCACGGGTACCAAGACTAGCGTGGAGACCCAGTACTTC
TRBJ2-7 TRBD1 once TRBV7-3 CASSSLLGTAYEQYF TGTGCCAGCAGCTCCCTCCTCGGGACAGCCTACGAGCAGTACTTC